Given below is one T cell receptor (beta chain) in context. Its specificity is unknown. PCR involved 60 Vbeta and 13 Jbeta primers. The data were produced by immunoSEQ multiplex PCR, yet TCRdb's version contains in-frame clones alone and is incomplete. Among roughly 110,000 clones listed, about four fifths were seen once. V lost 2 bases, J lost 5 bases, and 13 bases lay in between. There are 14 residues in the CDR3. Germline-derived CDR1 and CDR2 are SGHRS and YFSETQ. The donors, nominally healthy at sampling, likely had unrecorded immune exposures. The data stem from a study of cytomegalovirus exposure and HLA in healthy donors. Study details: Genotyping showed roughly 83% of fewer than 500 donors falling in the Caucasian-associated ancestry cluster. Study-wide points: Published work reported that the classifier diagnosed cytomegalovirus status with high specificity and sensitivity.

Sample: PBMCs. This chain connects TRBV5-1 to TRBJ1-1, with D possibly matching TRBD1 (5 bases). The TCR was taken from a man younger than 40 in good health and CMV-seropositive. CDR3 nucleotide sequence: TGCGCCAGCAGCTTACTGGGGGGAAGGACTGAAGCTTTCTTT. The encoded protein is CASSLLGGRTEAFF.